Each of the 4 T cell receptor beta chains below was sequenced from the same sample in a study of cytomegalovirus exposure and HLA in healthy donors. 60 Vbeta and 13 Jbeta primers were used in PCR. TCRdb's copy holds only in-frame clones and misses some; the assay was immunoSEQ multiplex PCR. This table holds around 140,000 clones, approximately 78% found once. The sequenced sample was PBMCs. These receptors came from a woman aged 18-29 years in good health and CMV-seropositive.

This clone was seen just once. This rearrangement joins TRBV5-4 to TRBJ2-2, with TRBD2 identical over 14 bases. The germline V gene has CDR1 SGHNT and CDR2 YYREEE (reference sequence). The CDR3 sequence is 17 residues long. The CDR3 bases are TGTGCTCTCCAGAGACTAGCGGGGGGGCCGGGCACCGGGGAGCTGTTTTTT. This gives the protein CALQRLAGGPGTGELFF. The full variable domain, rest sourced from reference TRBV5-4 and TRBJ2-2, is ETGVTQSPTHLIKTRGQQVTLRCSSQSGHNTVSWYQQALGQGPQFIFQYYREEENGRGNFPPRFSGLQFPNYSSELNVNALELDDSALYLCALQRLAGGPGTGELFFGEGSRLTVL.

V and J are TRBV30 and TRBJ2-3; 7 positions agree with TRBD2. Unmatched junction bases numbered 4, after V lost 4 bases and J lost 0 bases. This CDR3 region has 14 residues. Germline CDR1 GTSNPN, CDR2 SVGIG (reference sequence). CDR3 sequence reads: CAWTGGGSTDTQYF. The CDR3 DNA is TGTGCCTGGACTGGGGGGGGAAGCACAGATACGCAGTATTTT.

This clone was counted once. V and J are TRBV6-5 and TRBJ1-5, with D perhaps matching TRBD1 (5 bases). This CDR3 contains 15 residues. CDR1 and CDR2 (germline): MNHEY, SVGAGI. Trimming removed 2 bases at V and 3 bases at J, with 11 bases between. In nucleotides, the CDR3 is TGTGCCAGCAGTTACGTCCAGGGCCCCAATCAGCCCCAGCATTTT. Amino acids: CASSYVQGPNQPQHF.

The rearrangement links TRBV5-6 to TRBJ2-2; 10 bases match TRBD1. Trimming cost V 0 bases and J 7 bases; bases outside gene matches: 3. The CDR3 spans 15 residues. In germline, CDR1 is SGHDT, CDR2 YYEEEE. Here the CDR3 reads CASSLGQGAVGELFF. The CDR3 nucleotides are TGTGCCAGCAGCTTGGGACAGGGGGCTGTCGGGGAGCTGTTTTTT. Looking up the rest from reference TRBV5-6 and TRBJ2-2 gives the full variable domain: DAGVTQSPTHLIKTRGQQVTLRCSPKSGHDTVSWYQQALGQGPQFIFQYYEEEERQRGNFPDRFSGHQFPNYSSELNVNALLLGDSALYLCASSLGQGAVGELFFGEGSRLTVL.